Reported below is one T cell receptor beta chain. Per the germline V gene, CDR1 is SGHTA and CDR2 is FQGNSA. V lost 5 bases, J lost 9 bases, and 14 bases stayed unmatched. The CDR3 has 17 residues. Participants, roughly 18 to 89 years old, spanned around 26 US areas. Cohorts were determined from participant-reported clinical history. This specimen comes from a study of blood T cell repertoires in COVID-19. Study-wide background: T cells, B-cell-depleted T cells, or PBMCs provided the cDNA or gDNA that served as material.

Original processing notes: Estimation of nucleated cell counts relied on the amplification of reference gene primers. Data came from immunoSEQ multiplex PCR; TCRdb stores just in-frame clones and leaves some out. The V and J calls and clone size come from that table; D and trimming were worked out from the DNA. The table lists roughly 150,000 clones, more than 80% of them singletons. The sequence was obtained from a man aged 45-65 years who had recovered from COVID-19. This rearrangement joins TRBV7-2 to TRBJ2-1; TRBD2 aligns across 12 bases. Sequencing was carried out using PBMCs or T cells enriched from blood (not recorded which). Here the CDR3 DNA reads TGTGCCAGCAGCCTTAGTATCGCTAGCGGGAGGGCCGGTGAGCAGTTCTTC. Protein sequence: CASSLSIASGRAGEQFF.